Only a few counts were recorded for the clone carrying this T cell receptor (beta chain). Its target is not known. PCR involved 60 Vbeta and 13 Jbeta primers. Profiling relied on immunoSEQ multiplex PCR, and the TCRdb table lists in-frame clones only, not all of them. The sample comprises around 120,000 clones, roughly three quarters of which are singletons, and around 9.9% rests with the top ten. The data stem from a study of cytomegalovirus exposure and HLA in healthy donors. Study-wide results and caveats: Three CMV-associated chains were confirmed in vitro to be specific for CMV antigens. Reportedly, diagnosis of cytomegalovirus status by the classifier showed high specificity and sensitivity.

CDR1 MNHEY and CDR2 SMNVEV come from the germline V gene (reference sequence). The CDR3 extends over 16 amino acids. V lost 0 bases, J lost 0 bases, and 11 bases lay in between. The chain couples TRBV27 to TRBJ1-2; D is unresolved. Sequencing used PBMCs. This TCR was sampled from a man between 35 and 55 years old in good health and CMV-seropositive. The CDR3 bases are TGTGCCAGCAGTTTATCAGGAGCTCCTCCTAACTATGGCTACACCTTC. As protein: CASSLSGAPPNYGYTF.